The present T cell receptor (beta chain) was sequenced within a study of technical replicates of blood from a handful of donors. The assay was immunoSEQ multiplex PCR, and TCRdb's table has in-frame clones only and misses some. The sample lists about 93,000 clones; 95% were seen once. The CDR3 is 19 amino acids. The trim removed 4 bases at V and 7 bases at J, leaving 24 bases unmatched. Per germline, CDR1 MNHEY and CDR2 SMNVEV (reference sequence). Sequenced input: T cells isolated from PBMCs. This clonotype originated in a human donor in good health. The V call is TRBV27, the J call TRBJ2-7; 8 bases map to TRBD1. Here the CDR3 reads CASSSGGWGQSTRWGEQYF. CDR3 DNA sequence: TGTGCCAGCAGTTCAGGGGGCTGGGGCCAATCTACGAGGTGGGGTGAGCAGTACTTC.